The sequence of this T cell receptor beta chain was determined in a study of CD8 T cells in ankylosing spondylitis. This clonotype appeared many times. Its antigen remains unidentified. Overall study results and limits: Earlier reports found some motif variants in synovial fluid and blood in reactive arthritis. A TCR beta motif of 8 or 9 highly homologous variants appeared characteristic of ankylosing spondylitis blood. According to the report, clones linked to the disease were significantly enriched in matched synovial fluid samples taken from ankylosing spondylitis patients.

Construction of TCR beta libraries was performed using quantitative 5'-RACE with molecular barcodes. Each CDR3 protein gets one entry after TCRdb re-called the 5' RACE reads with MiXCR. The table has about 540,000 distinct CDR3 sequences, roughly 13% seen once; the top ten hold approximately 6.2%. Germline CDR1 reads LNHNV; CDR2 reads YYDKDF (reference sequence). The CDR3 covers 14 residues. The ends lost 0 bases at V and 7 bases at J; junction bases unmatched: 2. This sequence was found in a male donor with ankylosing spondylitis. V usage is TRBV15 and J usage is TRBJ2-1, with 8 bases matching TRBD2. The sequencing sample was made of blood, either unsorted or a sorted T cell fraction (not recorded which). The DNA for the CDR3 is TGTGCCACCAGCAGAGATGAGCGGGGGAATGAGCAGTTCTTC. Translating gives CATSRDERGNEQFF.